The sequence of this T cell receptor beta chain was determined in a study of cytomegalovirus exposure and HLA in healthy donors. Overall study context: It was reported in a later analysis that the 95 to 150 validation repertoires used the same platform as the roughly 670 first-cohort repertoires. Study-wide findings and caveats: There were 160 or so TCR beta chains listed as cytomegalovirus-associated. That first-cohort TCR clusters tended to co-occur in the 95 to 150 validation repertoires was found in a later analysis. Despite most TCR sequences being rare, some public TCRs occurred in many donors.

A remark on this clone: Its matching antigen is unknown.

The CDR3 contains 16 residues. Germline assignment: CDR1 SQVTM and CDR2 ANQGSEA. The V end was cut by 7 bases, the J end by 3 bases, with 21 bases between. Clones were read by immunoSEQ multiplex PCR, and TCRdb kept only the in-frame ones, dropping some. The sample yields roughly 120,000 clones, about nine tenths seen once. The sequence derives from a woman between 18 and 29 years old in good health and CMV-seronegative. The gene calls are TRBV29-1 and TRBJ2-2; perhaps TRBD1 as D (5 bases). The sequencing input was PBMCs. The CDR3 reads CSASPRGHEDTGELFF. The CDR3 nucleotides are TGCAGCGCATCTCCAAGGGGCCACGAGGACACCGGGGAGCTGTTTTTT.